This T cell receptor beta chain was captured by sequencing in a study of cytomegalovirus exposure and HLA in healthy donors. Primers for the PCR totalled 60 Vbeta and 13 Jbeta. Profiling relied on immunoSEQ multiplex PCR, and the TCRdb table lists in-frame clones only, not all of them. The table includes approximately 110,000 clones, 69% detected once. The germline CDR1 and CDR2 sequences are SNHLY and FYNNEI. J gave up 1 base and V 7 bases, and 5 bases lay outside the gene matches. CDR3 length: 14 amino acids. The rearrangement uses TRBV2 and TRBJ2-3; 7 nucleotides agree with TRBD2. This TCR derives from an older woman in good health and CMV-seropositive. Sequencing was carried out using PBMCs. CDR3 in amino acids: CASNSLAGTDTQYF. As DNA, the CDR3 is TGTGCCAGCAATTCCCTAGCGGGCACAGATACGCAGTATTTT.